Each of the 21 T cell receptor beta chains below was sequenced from the same sample in a study of T cell responses to AZD1222 COVID-19 vaccine. Profiling relied on immunoSEQ multiplex PCR, and the TCRdb table lists in-frame clones only, not all of them. Among roughly 85,000 clones, approximately 86% were seen once, and the ten largest hold about 5%. The sequencing here drew on peripheral blood, taken on day 0 of MenACWY control vaccination. Receptors originate from an adult in good health.

The chain combines TRBV5-1 with TRBJ2-2; 11 nucleotides align to TRBD2. The V segment lost 4 bases and the J segment 6 bases; nucleotides outside the gene matches: 2. This CDR3 has 14 amino acids. Per germline, CDR1 SGHRS and CDR2 YFSETQ. For the CDR3, the DNA is TGCGCCAGCAGCCCTAGCGGGGGGTCCGGGGAGCTGTTTTTT. Its translation: CASSPSGGSGELFF.

The CDR3 loop is CASSLGQGINGYTF. In DNA, the CDR3 is TGCGCCAGCAGCCTGGGGCAGGGTATAAATGGCTACACCTTC. This chain links TRBV5-1 with TRBJ1-2; perhaps TRBD1 as D (5 bases). From germline, CDR1 is SGHRS and CDR2 YFSETQ. CDR3 length: 14 amino acids. The V and J ends lost 4 bases and 6 bases respectively, with 16 bases between them.

This clone was recorded once. The genes are TRBV15 and TRBJ2-1, with 8 bases lining up with TRBD2. After removal of 2 bases from V and 8 bases from J, the junction contained 8 bases not matched to a gene. Per germline, CDR1 LNHNV and CDR2 YYDKDF (reference sequence). The CDR3 covers 15 residues. CDR3 in DNA: TGTGCCACCAGCAGAACGGGGGGGAGCCGTGATGAGCAGTTCTTC. Amino acids: CATSRTGGSRDEQFF.

This clone was detected once. The junction shows a germline mismatch at one end, possibly a read error. V and J are TRBV19 and TRBJ2-1; D tentatively fits TRBD1 or TRBD2 (6 bases each). This CDR3 is 13 amino acids long. Germline CDR1 and CDR2: LNHDA and SQIVND (reference sequence). The CDR3 sequence: CASSSIGGLGPVF. Written as DNA, the CDR3 is TGTGCCAGTAGCAGTATAGGGGGGCTCGGCCCCGTCTTC.

This clone appeared a single time. V is TRBV19 and J is TRBJ1-3; a weak D match, TRBD1 (5 bases). The V gene lost 0 bases and the J gene lost 4 bases, with 7 bases spanning the gap. This CDR3 is built from 14 residues. In germline, CDR1 is LNHDA, CDR2 SQIVND (reference sequence). CDR3 DNA: TGTGCCAGTAGTATAGACGGACAAGGAAACACCATATATTTT. Protein product: CASSIDGQGNTIYF.

This clone was counted only a few times. The chain is built from TRBV28 and TRBJ1-2, with 9 bases that match TRBD1. V was clipped by 5 bases and J by 2 bases; unmatched bases: 3. Germline lookup yields CDR1 MDHEN and CDR2 SYDVKM. The CDR3 extends over 14 amino acids. CDR3 sequence reads: CASSRTGGNYGYTF. CDR3 coding DNA: TGTGCCAGCAGTCGAACAGGGGGCAACTATGGCTACACCTTC.

The chain carries TRBV9 and TRBJ1-2; 10 bases match TRBD1. The CDR3 loop spans 16 amino acids. The germline CDR1 and CDR2 sequences are SGDLS and YYNGEE. V dropped 2 bases and J dropped 3; count of bases not matched to a gene: 7. The CDR3 nucleotides read TGTGCCAGCAGCGTTACGGACAGGGGGTTTGACTATGGCTACACCTTC. Translation: CASSVTDRGFDYGYTF.

The chain combines TRBV6-6 with TRBJ1-6; D gene ambiguous. Between the trimmed V and J ends, which lost 8 bases and 6 bases, there was a span of 17 bases. Germline V CDR1 and CDR2: MNHNY, SVGAGI (reference sequence). This CDR3 comprises 15 residues. The CDR3, as DNA: TGTGCCAGCGGAGAAGACTTCTTGAGTAATTCACCCCTCCACTTT. Amino acids: CASGEDFLSNSPLHF.

The J gene is TRBJ2-3, the V gene TRBV5-1; D is possibly TRBD1 or TRBD2 (5 bases each). CDR3 length equals 16 residues. Germline V gives CDR1 SGHRS, CDR2 YFSETQ. V was pared by 0 bases and J by 6 bases, with 17 bases between. CDR3 loop: CASSLAGAVPRDTQYF. CDR3 DNA sequence: TGCGCCAGCAGCTTGGCCGGGGCGGTCCCCAGGGATACGCAGTATTTT.

The genes are TRBV15 and TRBJ2-4; TRBD2 might be the D (5 bases). CDR3 size: 13 residues. Trimming left V 0 bases short and J 6 bases short, with 6 bases between. Germline CDR1 reads LNHNV; CDR2 reads YYDKDF (reference sequence). This chain's CDR3 is CATSRDEGNIQYF. The DNA of the CDR3 is TGTGCCACCAGCAGAGATGAGGGAAACATTCAGTACTTC. Full variable domain (missing parts from reference TRBV15 and TRBJ2-4): DAMVIQNPRYQVTQFGKPVTLSCSQTLNHNVMYWYQQKSSQAPKLLFHYYDKDFNNEADTPDNFQSRRPNTSFCFLDIRSPGLGDTAMYLCATSRDEGNIQYFGAGTRLSVL.

The chain is built from TRBV7-6 and TRBJ2-7, with D possibly TRBD1 on 5 matching bases. V shed 6 bases and J shed 3 bases, with 12 bases lying between them. Germline V gene lookup returns CDR1 SGHVS and CDR2 FNYEAQ. The CDR3 sequence is 13 residues long. The CDR3 sequence: CASSQDTNYEQYF. In nucleotides, the CDR3 is TGTGCCAGCAGTCAGGACACGAACTACGAGCAGTACTTC.

The chain employs TRBV6-5 and TRBJ1-4; the D gene is possibly TRBD1 (5 bases). CDR1 and CDR2 from the germline V gene are MNHEY and SVGAGI. CDR3 length: 14 amino acids. V lost 2 bases and J lost 7, with 11 bases in between. The CDR3 region is CASSYQGFAEKLFF. The CDR3 coding sequence is TGTGCCAGCAGTTACCAGGGATTTGCTGAAAAACTGTTTTTT.

This chain joins TRBV2 and TRBJ1-1; no firm D call. CDR1 SNHLY and CDR2 FYNNEI come from the germline V gene. With 3 bases removed from V and 0 bases from J, the gap between germline ends came to 11 bases. This CDR3 is 15 amino acids long. Written as DNA, the CDR3 is TGTGCCAGCAGTGACCCCGGTCGCATGAACACTGAAGCTTTCTTT. Translation: CASSDPGRMNTEAFF.

This chain uses TRBV10-3 with TRBJ1-1; possibly TRBD1 for D (5 bases). The CDR3 is made up of 17 amino acids. V was trimmed by 0 bases and J by 0 bases, leaving 14 bases between them. Germline V gene lookup returns CDR1 ENHRY and CDR2 SYGVKD. The CDR3 DNA is TGTGCCATCAGTGAGTCCCGGGCAGGGAGCATGAACACTGAAGCTTTCTTT. It encodes CAISESRAGSMNTEAFF.

The chain links TRBV27 to TRBJ2-3, with 11 bases identical to TRBD2. Germline CDR1 reads MNHEY; CDR2 reads SMNVEV (reference sequence). V was pared by 6 bases and J by 4 bases, with 12 bases of the junction left unmatched. There are 17 residues in the CDR3. The chain's CDR3 is CASSLRLAGLKADTQYF. DNA of the CDR3: TGTGCCAGCAGCTTAAGACTAGCGGGACTCAAAGCAGATACGCAGTATTTT.

The chain links TRBV6-5 to TRBJ2-1; D ambiguous. The CDR3 spans 15 residues. V lost 0 bases to trimming and J lost 0 bases, with 6 bases between them. Per the germline V gene, CDR1 is MNHEY and CDR2 is SVGAGI. The CDR3 spells CASSYSRSSYNEQFF. In DNA, the CDR3 is TGTGCCAGCAGTTACTCGAGGAGCTCCTACAATGAGCAGTTCTTC.

The chain uses TRBV11-3 and TRBJ2-1; D is perhaps TRBD1 (6 bases). Germline V lookup: CDR1 SGHNT, CDR2 YENEEA. Trimming left V 5 bases short and J 0 bases short, with 14 bases between. This CDR3 has 16 residues. The CDR3 loop is CASSPHRVSSYNEQFF. CDR3 nucleotide sequence: TGTGCCAGCAGCCCCCACAGGGTGAGCTCCTACAATGAGCAGTTCTTC.

The chain uses TRBV7-6 and TRBJ2-1; 10 bases agree with TRBD2. The V and J ends lost 4 bases and 15 bases, in that order; junction bases with no gene match: 6. The CDR3 is made up of 12 amino acids. Germline V gives CDR1 SGHVS, CDR2 FNYEAQ. Written as DNA, the CDR3 is TGTGCCAGCAGCTCCTCGGGACTAGCGTTGTTCTTC. Translating gives CASSSSGLALFF.

This chain uses TRBV5-1 with TRBJ2-1; possibly TRBD2 for D (5 bases). Germline V gene lookup returns CDR1 SGHRS and CDR2 YFSETQ. The CDR3 is 15 amino acids. Trimming left V 0 bases short and J 2 bases short, with 9 bases between. This CDR3 is CASSLARGTYNEQFF. CDR3 DNA sequence: TGCGCCAGCAGCTTGGCCAGAGGGACCTACAATGAGCAGTTCTTC. Full variable domain (missing parts from reference TRBV5-1 and TRBJ2-1): KAGVTQTPRYLIKTRGQQVTLSCSPISGHRSVSWYQQTPGQGLQFLFEYFSETQRNKGNFPGRFSGRQFSNSRSEMNVSTLELGDSALYLCASSLARGTYNEQFFGPGTRLTVL.

This chain links TRBV18 with TRBJ1-5; 8 nucleotides match TRBD1. The CDR3 consists of 16 residues. CDR1 KGHSH and CDR2 LQKENI come from the germline V gene. J was trimmed by 5 bases and V by 0 bases; bases with no gene match: 6. The CDR3 DNA reads TGTGCCAGCTCACCACCGACACAGGGGGGACATCAGCCCCAGCATTTT. Translating it yields CASSPPTQGGHQPQHF.

This clone was picked up one time. The chain couples TRBV7-8 to TRBJ2-3; D gene ambiguous. CDR1 is SGHVS and CDR2 is FQNEAQ in the germline V gene. This CDR3 region has 12 residues. V was shortened by 6 bases and J by 4 bases, with 8 bases between the two germline ends. The CDR3 DNA is TGTGCCAGCAGTTCGACTGCAGATACGCAGTATTTT. Translation gives CASSSTADTQYF.